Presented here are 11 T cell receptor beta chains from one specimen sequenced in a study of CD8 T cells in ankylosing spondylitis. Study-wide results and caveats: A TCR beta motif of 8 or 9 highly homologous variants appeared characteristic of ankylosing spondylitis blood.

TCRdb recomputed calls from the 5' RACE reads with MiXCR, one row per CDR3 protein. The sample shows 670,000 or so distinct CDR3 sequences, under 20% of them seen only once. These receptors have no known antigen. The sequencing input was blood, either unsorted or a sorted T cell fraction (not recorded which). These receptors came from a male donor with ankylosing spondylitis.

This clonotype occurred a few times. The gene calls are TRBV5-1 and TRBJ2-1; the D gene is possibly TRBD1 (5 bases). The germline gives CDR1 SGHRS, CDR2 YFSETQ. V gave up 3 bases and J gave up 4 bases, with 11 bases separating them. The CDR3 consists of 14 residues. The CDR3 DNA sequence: TGCGCCAGCAGCTCGACAGAGTCATACAATGAGCAGTTCTTC. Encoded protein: CASSSTESYNEQFF.

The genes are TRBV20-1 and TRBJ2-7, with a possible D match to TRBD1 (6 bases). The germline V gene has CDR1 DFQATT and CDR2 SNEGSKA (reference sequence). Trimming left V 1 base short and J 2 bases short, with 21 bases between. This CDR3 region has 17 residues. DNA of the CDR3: TGCAGTGCTAGAGGAGAACGGGACACAACAGCGACCTACGAGCAGTACTTC. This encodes CSARGERDTTATYEQYF.

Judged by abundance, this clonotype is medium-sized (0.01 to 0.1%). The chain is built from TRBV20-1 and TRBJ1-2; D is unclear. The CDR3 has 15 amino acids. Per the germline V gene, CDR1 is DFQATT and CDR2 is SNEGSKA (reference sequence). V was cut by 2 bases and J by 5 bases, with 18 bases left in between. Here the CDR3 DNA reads TGCAGTGCTAGATCCCATTATATTACTTGGTATGGCTACACCTTC. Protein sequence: CSARSHYITWYGYTF.

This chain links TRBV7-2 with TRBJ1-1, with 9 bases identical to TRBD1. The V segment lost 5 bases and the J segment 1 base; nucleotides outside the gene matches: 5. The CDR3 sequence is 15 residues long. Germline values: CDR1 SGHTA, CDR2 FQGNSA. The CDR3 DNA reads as TGTGCCAGCAGCCGCCGGACAGGGGCGAACACTGAAGCTTTCTTT. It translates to CASSRRTGANTEAFF.

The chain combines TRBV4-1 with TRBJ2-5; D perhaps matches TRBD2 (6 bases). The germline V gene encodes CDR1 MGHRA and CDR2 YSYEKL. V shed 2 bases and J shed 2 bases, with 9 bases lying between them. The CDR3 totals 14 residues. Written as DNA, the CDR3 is TGCGCCAGCAGCCAACCGGGACTGCAAGAGACCCAGTACTTC. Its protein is CASSQPGLQETQYF.

CDR3 region: CATFPGRGRDTEAFF. The CDR3 DNA follows: TGTGCCACCTTTCCGGGACGGGGTCGGGACACTGAAGCTTTCTTT. The chain recombines TRBV5-4 with TRBJ1-1, with D maybe TRBD1 (5 bases). The CDR3 consists of 15 residues. Trimming removed 9 bases at V and 3 bases at J, with 21 bases between. Germline CDR1 is SGHNT and CDR2 is YYREEE (reference sequence).

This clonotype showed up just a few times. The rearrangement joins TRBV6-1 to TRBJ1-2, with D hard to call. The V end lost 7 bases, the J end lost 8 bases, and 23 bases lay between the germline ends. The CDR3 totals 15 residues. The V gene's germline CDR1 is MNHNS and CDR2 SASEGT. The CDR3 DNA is TGTGCCAGCAAAAAGGGCAGACTCTCTCCTAGCGGCTACACCTTC. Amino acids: CASKKGRLSPSGYTF.

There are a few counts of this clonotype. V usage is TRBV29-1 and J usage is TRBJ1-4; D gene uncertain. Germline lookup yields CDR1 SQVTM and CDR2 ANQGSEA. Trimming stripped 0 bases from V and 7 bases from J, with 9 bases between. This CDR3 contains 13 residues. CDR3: CSVEDWGSEKLFF. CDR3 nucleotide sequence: TGCAGCGTTGAAGATTGGGGAAGTGAAAAACTGTTTTTT.

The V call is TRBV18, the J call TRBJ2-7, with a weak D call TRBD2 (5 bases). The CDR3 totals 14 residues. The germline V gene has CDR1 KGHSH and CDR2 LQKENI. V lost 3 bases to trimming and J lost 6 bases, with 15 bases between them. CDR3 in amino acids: CASSPASWAGEQYF. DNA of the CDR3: TGTGCCAGCTCACCGGCGAGCTGGGCGGGCGAGCAGTACTTC.

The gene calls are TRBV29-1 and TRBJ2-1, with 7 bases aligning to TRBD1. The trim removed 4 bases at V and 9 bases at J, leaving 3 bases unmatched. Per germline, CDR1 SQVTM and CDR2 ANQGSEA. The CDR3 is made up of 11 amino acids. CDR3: CSVGGGGEQFF. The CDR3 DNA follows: TGCAGCGTTGGAGGGGGCGGTGAGCAGTTCTTC.

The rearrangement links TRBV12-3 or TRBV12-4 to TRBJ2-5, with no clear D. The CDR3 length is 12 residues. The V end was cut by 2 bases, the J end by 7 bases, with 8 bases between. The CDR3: CASSLQVRTQYF. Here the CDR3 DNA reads TGTGCCAGCAGTTTACAGGTCCGGACCCAGTACTTC.